The 9 T cell receptor beta chains below all came from one sample that was sequenced in a study of T cell repertoires in cytomegalovirus infection (dated by TCRdb to the late 2010s). Instrument used: Illumina HiSeq 1500. TCRdb applied fastp at Q25 and MiXCR to the public reads, then kept only in-frame beta chains. Every entry covers one CDR3 protein and lists the most common genes and DNA from its rows. A total of about 900,000 distinct CDR3 sequences appear in this sample, roughly 30% of them only once. The ten largest clones capture roughly an eighth of the sample. Per the publication, the treatment or condition label means: in vitro stimulation with specific CMV peptide epitopes to enrich CMV-specific T cells. The antigens these receptors bind are not known. The material was cultured CD8+ T cells from PBMCs, obtained from culture after CMV antigen stimulation. The receptor source for this set is a human donor in good health (CMV status not recorded). Some clones in this sample may be carry-over from other donors' samples.

The rearrangement links TRBV19 to TRBJ2-3; perhaps TRBD1 as D (6 bases). Deletions cut 3 bases from V and 4 bases from J, with 11 bases between. Germline CDR1 and CDR2: LNHDA and SQIVND (reference sequence). This CDR3 is 14 amino acids long. The DNA for the CDR3 is TGTGCCAGTAGTATGCCAGGGACATCAGATACGCAGTATTTT. Protein product: CASSMPGTSDTQYF.

There are a few counts of this clonotype. The rearrangement joins TRBV6-1 to TRBJ2-5; no reliable D call. Looked up from germline, CDR1 is MNHNS and CDR2 is SASEGT. The V end lost 0 bases, the J end lost 5 bases, and 7 bases lay between the germline ends. The CDR3 totals 13 residues. CDR3 sequence (DNA): TGTGCCAGCAGTGAAGCGGAGTGGGAGACCCAGTACTTC. Translation: CASSEAEWETQYF.

This clonotype was observed a few times. V usage is TRBV9 and J usage is TRBJ2-2; 9 bases line up with TRBD1. V trimming: 0 bases; J trimming: 4 bases; junction bases outside the gene matches: 4. The V gene's germline CDR1 is SGDLS and CDR2 YYNGEE. This CDR3 has 16 residues. CDR3 amino acids: CASSVEQGAGTGELFF. The CDR3 region has the DNA TGTGCCAGCAGCGTAGAACAGGGGGCGGGCACCGGGGAGCTGTTTTTT.

This clonotype was recorded only once. This chain joins TRBV13 and TRBJ2-1; maybe TRBD2 (6 bases). The germline gives CDR1 PRHDT, CDR2 FYEKMQ (reference sequence). The CDR3 extends over 17 amino acids. The V end lost 5 bases, the J end lost 0 bases, and 17 bases lay between the germline ends. DNA of the CDR3: TGTGCCAGCAGCCCTTACGGGACTTCCTCCTCCTACAATGAGCAGTTCTTC. Protein product: CASSPYGTSSSYNEQFF.

The chain employs TRBV6-1 and TRBJ2-7; 8 bases map to TRBD1. The junction had 16 bases not matched to a gene; V was cut back by 8 bases and J by 4 bases. CDR3 size: 16 residues. Germline assignment: CDR1 MNHNS and CDR2 SASEGT. Here the CDR3 reads CASSSVRQGAPYEQYV. CDR3 nucleotides: TGTGCCAGCTCCTCAGTGAGGCAGGGGGCGCCGTACGAGCAGTACGTC.

Many counts were recorded for this clonotype. The chain is built from TRBV7-8 and TRBJ2-1; a weak D match, TRBD2 (5 bases). The CDR3 is 17 amino acids. Germline V gene sequence: CDR1 SGHVS, CDR2 FQNEAQ. V was clipped by 5 bases and J by 2 bases, with 19 bases between them. The CDR3 DNA reads as TGTGCCAGCAGCCTACTAGGTATAGCAGTGACCTACAATGAGCAGTTCTTC. This sequence encodes CASSLLGIAVTYNEQFF. Based on the CDR3 plus reference TRBV7-8 and TRBJ2-1, the full variable domain is GAGVSQSPRYKVAKRGQDVALRCDPISGHVSLFWYQQALGQGPEFLTYFQNEAQLDKSGLPSDRFFAERPEGSVSTLKIQRTQQEDSAVYLCASSLLGIAVTYNEQFFGPGTRLTVL.

This chain connects TRBV19 to TRBJ1-2; D is perhaps TRBD1 (6 bases). CDR1 LNHDA and CDR2 SQIVND come from the germline V gene (reference sequence). V was pared by 3 bases and J by 2 bases, with 13 bases between. The CDR3 has 15 residues. CDR3 loop: CASSILRQANYGYTF. CDR3 DNA sequence: TGTGCCAGTAGTATCCTGCGACAGGCAAACTATGGCTACACCTTC.

The genes are TRBV5-6 and TRBJ1-2; 8 positions match TRBD1. V trimming: 1 base; J trimming: 6 bases; junction bases outside the gene matches: 11. The CDR3 length is 16 residues. Germline CDR1 and CDR2: SGHDT and YYEEEE. DNA of the CDR3: TGTGCCAGCAGCTTGCAGGGGGCGTATCTAGGAGATGGCTACACCTTC. Translation: CASSLQGAYLGDGYTF.

The chain has TRBV7-6 and TRBJ2-7; D unresolved. From germline, CDR1 is SGHVS and CDR2 FNYEAQ. This CDR3 spans 14 amino acids. V lost 4 bases, J lost 2 bases, and 12 bases lay in between. The CDR3 protein is CASSSRSGTYEQYF. The CDR3 DNA reads TGTGCCAGCAGCTCAAGGTCGGGTACCTACGAGCAGTACTTC.